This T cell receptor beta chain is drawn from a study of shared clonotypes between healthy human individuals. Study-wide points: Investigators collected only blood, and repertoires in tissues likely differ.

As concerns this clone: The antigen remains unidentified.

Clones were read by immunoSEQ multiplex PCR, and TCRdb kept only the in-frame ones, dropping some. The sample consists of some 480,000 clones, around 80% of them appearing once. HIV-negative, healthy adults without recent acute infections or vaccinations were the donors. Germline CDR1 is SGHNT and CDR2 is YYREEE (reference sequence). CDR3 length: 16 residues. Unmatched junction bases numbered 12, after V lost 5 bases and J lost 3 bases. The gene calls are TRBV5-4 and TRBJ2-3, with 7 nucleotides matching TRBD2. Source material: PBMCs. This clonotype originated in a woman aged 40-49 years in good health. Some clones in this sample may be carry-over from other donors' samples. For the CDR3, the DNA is TGTGCCAGCAGTCGGGGCGGCGGGAGTAGAACAGATACGCAGTATTTT. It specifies CASSRGGGSRTDTQYF. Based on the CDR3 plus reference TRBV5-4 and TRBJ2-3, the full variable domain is ETGVTQSPTHLIKTRGQQVTLRCSSQSGHNTVSWYQQALGQGPQFIFQYYREEENGRGNFPPRFSGLQFPNYSSELNVNALELDDSALYLCASSRGGGSRTDTQYFGPGTRLTVL.